Here is one T cell receptor beta chain with its context. This specimen comes from a study of blood T cell repertoires in COVID-19. Across the whole study: Specimens from acute and convalescent COVID-19 originated in the United States, Italy and Spain.

The CDR3 runs to 15 residues. V lost 1 base and J lost 4; bases outside the gene matches: 4. Germline CDR1 is MDHEN and CDR2 is SYDVKM. Sequencing used immunoSEQ multiplex PCR; TCRdb keeps in-frame clones, though not all of them. This sample has 85,000 to 100,000 clones, with more than 80% found just once. The origin of this receptor is a man aged 80 or over with COVID-19, enrolled during active disease. Sequences were obtained from peripheral blood. This chain uses TRBV28 with TRBJ2-1; 7 nucleotides line up with TRBD2. The CDR3 DNA reads as TGTGCCAGCAGTTTATTTGGCGGGAGATACAATGAGCAGTTCTTC. It specifies CASSLFGGRYNEQFF.